This TCR beta chain was sequenced in a study of spatial heterogeneity in lung cancer. Time point reported: sample taken at primary tumor resection. The donors were about 72 patients with non-small cell lung cancer that was early-stage and untreated. Unsorted samples of tumor, nontumor lung or frozen PBMC had their whole RNA sequenced. TCRdb reprocessed the 5' RACE reads with MiXCR, giving one entry per CDR3 protein. The table lists 6,400 or so distinct CDR3 sequences, about 6.7% of them singletons. Broader study findings: Expanded alpha and beta TCR counts within tumors tracked tumor mutation counts.

CDR3 length: 16 amino acids. Germline values: CDR1 MNHNY, CDR2 SVGAGI (reference sequence). The V and J ends lost 2 bases and 4 bases, in that order; junction bases with no gene match: 6. This clonotype was recorded at least ten times. Antigen specificity is unknown. The chain links TRBV6-6 to TRBJ2-5; 11 nucleotides match TRBD2. Sequencing was performed on lung tumor tissue, taken at surgery. This TCR derives from a male donor with early-stage non-small cell lung cancer. The CDR3 here is CASSYVLAGGRETQYF. The CDR3, as DNA: TGTGCCAGCAGTTACGTTCTAGCGGGGGGACGAGAGACCCAGTACTTC.